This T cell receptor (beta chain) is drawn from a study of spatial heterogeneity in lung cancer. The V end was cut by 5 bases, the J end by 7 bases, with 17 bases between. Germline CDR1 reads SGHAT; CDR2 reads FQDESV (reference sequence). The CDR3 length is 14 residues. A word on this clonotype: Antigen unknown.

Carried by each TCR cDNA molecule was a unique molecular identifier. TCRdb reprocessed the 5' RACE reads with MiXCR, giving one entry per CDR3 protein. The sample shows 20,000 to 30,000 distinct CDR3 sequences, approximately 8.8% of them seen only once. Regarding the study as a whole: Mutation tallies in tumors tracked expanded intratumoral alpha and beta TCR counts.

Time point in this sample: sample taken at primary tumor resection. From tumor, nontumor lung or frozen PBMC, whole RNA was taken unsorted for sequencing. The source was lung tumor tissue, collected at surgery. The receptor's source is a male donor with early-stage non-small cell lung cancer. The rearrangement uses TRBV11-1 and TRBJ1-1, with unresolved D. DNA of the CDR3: TGTGCCAGCAGCCTTATTCCGGACGGAGGTGAAGCTTTCTTT. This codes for CASSLIPDGGEAFF.